This passage covers 13 T cell receptor beta chains from one sample sequenced in a study of glioma-infiltrating T cells after dendritic cell vaccination. The time point denotes: after dendritic cell vaccination, including at tumor progression/relapse. This table comes from immunoSEQ multiplex PCR, and its TCRdb copy is limited to in-frame clones, with some not included. The sample consists of fewer than 95,000 clones, 85% of them appearing once. The sequencing used blood, collected after dendritic cell vaccination. The receptors come from a human donor with glioblastoma.

V gene TRBV28 combines with J gene TRBJ2-7; D uncertain. This CDR3 has 11 residues. Germline CDR1 MDHEN, CDR2 SYDVKM. Trimming took off 10 bases at V and 1 base at J, with 8 bases between the two ends. The CDR3 is CAIGRSYEQYF. CDR3 in DNA: TGTGCCATTGGCCGATCCTACGAGCAGTACTTC.

The genes are TRBV2 and TRBJ1-1; D is ambiguous. V gave up 2 bases and J gave up 4 bases, with 5 bases separating them. The CDR3 has 12 amino acids. Per germline, CDR1 SNHLY and CDR2 FYNNEI. The CDR3 protein is CASSEQATEAFF. The CDR3 nucleotides are TGTGCCAGCAGTGAACAGGCCACTGAAGCTTTCTTT.

The chain couples TRBV6-5 to TRBJ2-5; D uncertain. Germline V gives CDR1 MNHEY, CDR2 SVGAGI. V dropped 1 base and J dropped 1 base, with 7 bases sitting between them. The CDR3 sequence is 14 residues long. CDR3 sequence reads: CASSYWAGQETQYF. As DNA, the CDR3 is TGTGCCAGCAGTTACTGGGCAGGCCAAGAGACCCAGTACTTC.

This clone was counted between two and nine times. V is TRBV19 and J is TRBJ2-7; D ambiguous. The V end lost 4 bases, the J end lost 6 bases, and 13 bases lay between the germline ends. This CDR3 is built from 13 residues. Looked up from germline, CDR1 is LNHDA and CDR2 is SQIVND (reference sequence). The CDR3 protein is CASSTARNGEQYF. The CDR3 bases are TGTGCCAGTAGTACTGCGCGGAACGGCGAGCAGTACTTC.

The sample holds one count of this clone. V gene TRBV7-3 combines with J gene TRBJ2-3, with 8 positions matching TRBD2. Trimming cost V 2 bases and J 6 bases; bases outside gene matches: 10. Germline CDR1 SGHTA, CDR2 FQGTGA. The CDR3 runs 16 residues. CDR3 protein: CASSLSSGGVRDTQYF. The CDR3 DNA reads as TGTGCCAGCAGCTTATCCAGCGGGGGAGTGAGGGATACGCAGTATTTT.

Concerning this clone itself: The junction departs from the called germline gene at one end, perhaps through a read error. The rearrangement uses TRBV5-8 and TRBJ2-7; 8 bases fit TRBD1. The CDR3 is 13 residues long. Germline V gene data show CDR1 as SGHTS and CDR2 as YDEGEE. The CDR3 nucleotides are TGCGCCAGCAGCCAAAGGACAGGGAGGGAGCAGTACTTC. Translating gives CASSQRTGREQYF.

The chain combines TRBV2 with TRBJ1-2, with a weak D call TRBD1 (6 bases). This CDR3 region has 14 residues. Looked up from germline, CDR1 is SNHLY and CDR2 is FYNNEI. Trimming left V 7 bases short and J 2 bases short, with 14 bases between. The CDR3 nucleotides read TGTGCCAGCAAACGGGGGGCAATAAACTATGGCTACACCTTC. This gives the protein CASKRGAINYGYTF.

The CDR3 sequence: CASSEGGEGEKLFF. The DNA for the CDR3 is TGTGCCAGCAGTGAAGGCGGGGAGGGAGAAAAACTGTTTTTT. The V gene is TRBV6-1, the J gene TRBJ1-4; no definite D call. Germline lookup yields CDR1 MNHNS and CDR2 SASEGT. The CDR3 is made up of 14 amino acids. V lost 1 base and J 8 bases, leaving 11 bases between the germline ends.

The sample holds a few counts of this clone. The CDR3 sequence is CASTRTGAGLGGYTF. The CDR3 DNA is TGTGCCAGTACCCGGACAGGAGCTGGCCTAGGGGGCTACACCTTC. This chain links TRBV19 with TRBJ1-2; 7 bases agree with TRBD1. This CDR3 is built from 15 residues. Germline-derived CDR1 and CDR2 are LNHDA and SQIVND (reference sequence). The V segment lost 7 bases and the J segment 8 bases; nucleotides outside the gene matches: 16.

The V call is TRBV7-6, the J call TRBJ2-5, with 7 bases that match TRBD2. This CDR3 has 16 residues. With 3 bases clipped from V and 5 bases from J, the junction kept 12 bases outside the gene matches. The germline gives CDR1 SGHVS, CDR2 FNYEAQ. DNA of the CDR3: TGTGCCAGCAGCTTGACCGGACTTACCGGGAGGGAGACCCAGTACTTC. It yields the protein CASSLTGLTGRETQYF.

The rearrangement links TRBV6-5 to TRBJ2-7; a weak D match, TRBD2 (7 bases). The V gene lost 0 bases and the J gene lost 7 bases, with 16 bases spanning the gap. The CDR3 loop spans 15 amino acids. Germline CDR1 is MNHEY and CDR2 is SVGAGI. The CDR3 loop is CASSYSGGGLGEQYF. The CDR3 DNA is TGTGCCAGCAGTTACTCGGGAGGGGGTCTGGGTGAGCAGTACTTC.

The rearrangement joins TRBV11-2 to TRBJ2-7, with D hard to call. V lost 0 bases and J 5 bases, leaving 8 bases between the germline ends. The germline gives CDR1 SGHAT, CDR2 FQNNGV. The CDR3 covers 13 residues. The CDR3 is CASSLDYSHEQYF. The CDR3 nucleotides are TGTGCCAGCAGCTTAGATTACAGCCACGAGCAGTACTTC.

The CDR3 sequence: CASRPPGNEKLFF. The CDR3 bases are TGTGCCAGTAGGCCCCCGGGTAATGAAAAACTGTTTTTT. This rearrangement joins TRBV19 to TRBJ1-4; no reliable D call. The germline V and J ends were trimmed by 6 bases and 4 bases, with 9 bases remaining between them. In germline, CDR1 is LNHDA, CDR2 SQIVND (reference sequence). CDR3 length: 13 residues.